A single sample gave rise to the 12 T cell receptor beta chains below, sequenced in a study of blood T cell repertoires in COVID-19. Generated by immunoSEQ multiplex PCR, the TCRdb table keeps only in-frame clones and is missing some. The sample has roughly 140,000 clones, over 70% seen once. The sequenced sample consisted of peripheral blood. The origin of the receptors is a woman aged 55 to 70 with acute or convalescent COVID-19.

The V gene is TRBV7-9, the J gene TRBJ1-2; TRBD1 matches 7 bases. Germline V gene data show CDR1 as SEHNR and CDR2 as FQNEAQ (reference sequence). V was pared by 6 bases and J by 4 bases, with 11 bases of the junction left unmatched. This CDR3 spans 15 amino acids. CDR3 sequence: CASSPPQGRSYGYTF. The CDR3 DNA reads TGTGCCAGCAGTCCTCCACAGGGGCGTAGCTATGGCTACACCTTC.

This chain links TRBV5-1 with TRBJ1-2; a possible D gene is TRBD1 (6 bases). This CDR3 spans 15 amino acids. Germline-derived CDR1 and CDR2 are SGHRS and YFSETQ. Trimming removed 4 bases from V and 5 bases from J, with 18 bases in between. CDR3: CASSKTTGWEYGYTF. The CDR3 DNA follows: TGCGCCAGCAGCAAAACGACAGGATGGGAGTATGGCTACACCTTC.

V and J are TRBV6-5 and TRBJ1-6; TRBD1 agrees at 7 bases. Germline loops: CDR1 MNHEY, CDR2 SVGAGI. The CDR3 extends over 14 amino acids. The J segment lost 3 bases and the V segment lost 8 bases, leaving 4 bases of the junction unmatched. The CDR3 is CASLRDSYNSPLHF. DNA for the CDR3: TGTGCCAGCCTCCGGGACAGCTATAATTCACCCCTCCACTTT.

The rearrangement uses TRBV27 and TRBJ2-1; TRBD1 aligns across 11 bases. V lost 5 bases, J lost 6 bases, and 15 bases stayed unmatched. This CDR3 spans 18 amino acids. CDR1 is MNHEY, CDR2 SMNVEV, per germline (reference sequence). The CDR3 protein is CASSPRGAGTGGSNEQFF. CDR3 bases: TGTGCCAGCAGTCCCCGTGGGGCCGGGACAGGGGGAAGCAATGAGCAGTTCTTC.

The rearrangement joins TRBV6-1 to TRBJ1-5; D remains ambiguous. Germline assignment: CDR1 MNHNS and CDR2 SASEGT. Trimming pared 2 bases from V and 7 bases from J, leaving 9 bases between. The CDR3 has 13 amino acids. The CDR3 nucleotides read TGTGCCAGCAGTGAAATGGGCGGGCAGCCCCAGCATTTT. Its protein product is CASSEMGGQPQHF.

CDR3 DNA sequence: TGTGCCAGCAGACGGGGGGCGAACACTGAAGCTTTCTTT. This encodes CASRRGANTEAFF. This sequence joins TRBV12-3 or TRBV12-4 and TRBJ1-1, with TRBD1 as a possible D gene (6 bases). The V end lost 6 bases, the J end lost 1 base, and 9 bases lay between the germline ends. This CDR3 is 13 amino acids long.

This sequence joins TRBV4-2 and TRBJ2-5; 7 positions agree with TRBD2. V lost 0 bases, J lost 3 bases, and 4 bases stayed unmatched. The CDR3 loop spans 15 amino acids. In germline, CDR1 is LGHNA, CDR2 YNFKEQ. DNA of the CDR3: TGTGCCAGCAGCCAAGATATCAGCGGGGAAGAGACCCAGTACTTC. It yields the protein CASSQDISGEETQYF.

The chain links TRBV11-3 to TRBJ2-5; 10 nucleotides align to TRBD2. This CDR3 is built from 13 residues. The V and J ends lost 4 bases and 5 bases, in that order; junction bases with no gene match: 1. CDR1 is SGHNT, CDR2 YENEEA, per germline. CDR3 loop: CASSSTSGETQYF. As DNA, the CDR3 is TGTGCCAGCAGCTCGACTAGCGGGGAGACCCAGTACTTC.

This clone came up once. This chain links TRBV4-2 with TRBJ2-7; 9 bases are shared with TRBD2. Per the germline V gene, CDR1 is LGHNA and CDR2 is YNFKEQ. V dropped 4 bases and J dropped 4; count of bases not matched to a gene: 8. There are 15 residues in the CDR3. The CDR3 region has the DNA TGTGCCAGCAGCCCTCGGGCGGGAGGGGGATACGAGCAGTACTTC. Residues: CASSPRAGGGYEQYF.

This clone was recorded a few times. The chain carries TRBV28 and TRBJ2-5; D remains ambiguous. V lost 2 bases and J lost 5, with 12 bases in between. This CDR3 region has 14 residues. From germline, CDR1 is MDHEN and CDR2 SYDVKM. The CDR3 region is CASSLLASRETQYF. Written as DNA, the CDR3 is TGTGCCAGCAGTTTACTCGCGTCGAGGGAGACCCAGTACTTC. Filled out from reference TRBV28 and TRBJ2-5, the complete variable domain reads DVKVTQSSRYLVKRTGEKVFLECVQDMDHENMFWYRQDPGLGLRLIYFSYDVKMKEKGDIPEGYSVSREKKERFSLILESASTNQTSMYLCASSLLASRETQYFGPGTRLLVL.

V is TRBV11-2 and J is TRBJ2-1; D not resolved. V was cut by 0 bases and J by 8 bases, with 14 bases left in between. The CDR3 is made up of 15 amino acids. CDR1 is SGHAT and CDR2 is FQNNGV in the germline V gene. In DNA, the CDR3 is TGTGCCAGCAGCTTAGAAGTTACCTCAGTACATGAGCAGTTCTTC. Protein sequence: CASSLEVTSVHEQFF.

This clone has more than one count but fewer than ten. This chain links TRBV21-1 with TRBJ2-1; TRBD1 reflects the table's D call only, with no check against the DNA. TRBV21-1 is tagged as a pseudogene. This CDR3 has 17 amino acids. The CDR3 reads CASSTRGPGTQKNEQFF. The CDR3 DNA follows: TGTGCCAGCAGCACAAGGGGGCCCGGGACGCAGAAAAATGAGCAGTTCTTC.